This TCR beta chain emerged from a study of T cells expressing NK-cell markers. Points from the study as a whole: About 1.0-7.5% of CD8+ T cells in a handful of donors belonged to dominant NKG2C+ clonotypes.

Comments on this clonotype: Its antigen is not identified.

5'RACE template switching with UMIs generated TCR beta cDNA. TCRdb reprocessed the 5' RACE reads, with one entry per CDR3 protein and no DNA. The sample totals around 470,000 distinct CDR3 sequences; its top ten clones hold 1.4%. This clonotype originated in a woman aged 50 to 60 in good health. Sequencing input: blood T cells: a sorted CD56 or NKG2C T cell subset, CD4+ or CD8+ T cells, or bulk PBMC T cells (not recorded which).

CDR3 residues: CASAGQGQETQYF. The chain is built from TRBV5-1 and TRBJ2-5; the D gene TCRdb calls, TRBD1, cannot be checked with no DNA. The CDR3 consists of 13 residues. From germline, CDR1 is SGHRS and CDR2 YFSETQ.